These 15 T cell receptor beta chains were all obtained from the same sample, sequenced in a study of monozygotic twins with inflammatory bowel disease. One entry per CDR3 protein, without DNA, is what TCRdb gives after re-calling the 5' RACE reads. This sample lists about 380,000 distinct CDR3 sequences; its ten largest clones have around 2.6%. Sequenced input: blood. The receptor source for this set is a human donor with ulcerative colitis or Crohn's disease, or a healthy co-twin of an affected twin (not recorded which).

CDR3 residues: CASSFWDREAYEQYF. The chain employs TRBV7-2 and TRBJ2-7; TCRdb calls TRBD1, which cannot be checked without DNA. Germline-derived CDR1 and CDR2 are SGHTA and FQGNSA. The CDR3 is 15 amino acids.

The V call is TRBV2, the J call TRBJ1-5; no DNA is available, so the TRBD1 call from TCRdb remains unchecked. The CDR3 runs 14 residues. From germline, CDR1 is SNHLY and CDR2 FYNNEI. CDR3: CASTRTGTSQPQHF.

This chain links TRBV19 with TRBJ1-5; checking the TCRdb D call of TRBD1 is not possible without DNA. Germline assignment: CDR1 LNHDA and CDR2 SQIVND (reference sequence). This CDR3 contains 18 residues. The CDR3 here is CASSIDDRASYSNQPQHF. Filled out from reference TRBV19 and TRBJ1-5, the complete variable domain reads DGGITQSPKYLFRKEGQNVTLSCEQNLNHDAMYWYRQDPGQGLRLIYYSQIVNDFQKGDIAEGYSVSREKKESFPLTVTSAQKNPTAFYLCASSIDDRASYSNQPQHFGDGTRLSIL.

The rearrangement uses TRBV19 and TRBJ1-1; TCRdb reports TRBD1, a call that lacks DNA to check it against. This CDR3 contains 13 residues. Germline CDR1 and CDR2: LNHDA and SQIVND (reference sequence). CDR3 region: CASSNGQGRIAFF.

This chain joins TRBV15 and TRBJ2-1; TCRdb designates TRBD2, a call that cannot be tested without DNA. The CDR3 totals 17 residues. From germline, CDR1 is LNHNV and CDR2 YYDKDF (reference sequence). CDR3 sequence: CATSHPHGGVLSSEQFF. Together with reference TRBV15 and TRBJ2-1, the CDR3 gives the full variable domain: DAMVIQNPRYQVTQFGKPVTLSCSQTLNHNVMYWYQQKSSQAPKLLFHYYDKDFNNEADTPDNFQSRRPNTSFCFLDIRSPGLGDTAMYLCATSHPHGGVLSSEQFFGPGTRLTVL.

V gene TRBV7-8 combines with J gene TRBJ2-1; with no DNA, the TCRdb D assignment of TRBD1 cannot be verified. CDR3 size: 14 residues. Per the germline V gene, CDR1 is SGHVS and CDR2 is FQNEAQ. The CDR3 protein is CASSLVSRGREQFF.

The genes are TRBV20-1 and TRBJ2-3; the D call of TRBD1 rests on TCRdb alone, since no DNA is present to check it. The CDR3 loop spans 14 amino acids. Germline V lookup: CDR1 DFQATT, CDR2 SNEGSKA (reference sequence). The CDR3 sequence: CSASPRGSTDTQYF.

V and J are TRBV7-3 and TRBJ1-4; TCRdb outputs TRBD1, but without DNA this stays unchecked. Germline lookup yields CDR1 SGHTA and CDR2 FQGTGA. The CDR3 length is 13 residues. CDR3 sequence: CASSKNRGEKLFF.

The rearrangement links TRBV7-3 to TRBJ2-3. The CDR3 loop spans 16 amino acids. The germline gives CDR1 SGHTA, CDR2 FQGTGA. The chain's CDR3 is CASSLQAMSSTDTQYF.

The chain links TRBV18 to TRBJ1-3. Per germline, CDR1 KGHSH and CDR2 LQKENI. The CDR3 extends over 14 amino acids. CDR3 loop: CASSPEGTGNTIYF. Filled out from reference TRBV18 and TRBJ1-3, the complete variable domain reads NAGVMQNPRHLVRRRGQEARLRCSPMKGHSHVYWYRQLPEEGLKFMVYLQKENIIDESGMPKERFSAEFPKEGPSILRIQQVVRGDSAAYFCASSPEGTGNTIYFGEGSWLTVV.

The chain carries TRBV7-2 and TRBJ2-1. The CDR3 sequence is 13 residues long. CDR1 SGHTA and CDR2 FQGNSA come from the germline V gene. CDR3 amino acids: CASNPIGYGEQFF.

The chain is built from TRBV6-5 and TRBJ2-3; the D call from TCRdb, TRBD2, cannot be confirmed without DNA. Germline lookup yields CDR1 MNHEY and CDR2 SVGAGI. This CDR3 has 18 amino acids. The CDR3 loop is CASSYSGGAGGLTDTQYF.

This chain connects TRBV7-2 to TRBJ2-5; TCRdb's D gene call, TRBD2, goes unchecked for lack of DNA. The CDR3 totals 17 residues. The germline V gene encodes CDR1 SGHTA and CDR2 FQGNSA. CDR3 residues: CASSLARLAGAQETQYF.

CDR3 loop: CASRVTGWEWQPQHF. J is TRBJ1-5 and V is TRBV6-1; TCRdb picks TRBD1, but there is no DNA to check that call. The CDR3 contains 15 residues. Germline V gene sequence: CDR1 MNHNS, CDR2 SASEGT.

J is TRBJ2-3 and V is TRBV24-1; TCRdb picks TRBD1, but there is no DNA to check that call. In germline, CDR1 is KGHDR, CDR2 SFDVKD. CDR3 length: 15 residues. CDR3 sequence: CATSDPGQGYDTQYF.